A single sample gave rise to the 16 T cell receptor beta chains below, sequenced in a study of cytomegalovirus exposure and HLA in healthy donors. With 60 Vbeta and 13 Jbeta primers, the PCR was carried out. Libraries were prepared by immunoSEQ multiplex PCR; TCRdb keeps only in-frame clonotypes and omits some of them. The table records around 65,000 clones, approximately 78% of them present only once. The specimen sequenced was PBMCs. These receptors were obtained from a girl aged 5 to 17 in good health and CMV-seropositive.

The genes are TRBV5-6 and TRBJ2-1; D is possibly TRBD2 (5 bases). The V end was cut by 4 bases, the J end by 7 bases, with 18 bases between. Germline CDR1 and CDR2: SGHDT and YYEEEE. CDR3 length equals 15 residues. CDR3 sequence reads: CASSLGLGEKNEQFF. For the CDR3, the DNA is TGTGCCAGCAGCCTCGGACTTGGGGAAAAAAATGAGCAGTTCTTC.

The chain carries TRBV10-1 and TRBJ2-2, with D maybe TRBD2 (6 bases). The CDR3 is 15 residues long. Germline-derived CDR1 and CDR2 are WNHNN and SYGVQD (reference sequence). V lost 1 base, J lost 5 bases, and 11 bases lay in between. CDR3 nucleotides: TGCGCCAGCAGTGAGTTCCCAGGGAGGACCGGGGAGCTGTTTTTT. As protein: CASSEFPGRTGELFF.

The chain combines TRBV5-8 with TRBJ2-7; 14 positions agree with TRBD2. The germline V gene encodes CDR1 SGHTS and CDR2 YDEGEE. Unmatched junction bases numbered 10, after V lost 4 bases and J lost 4 bases. The CDR3 spans 17 residues. The CDR3 protein is CASSPWGLAGDVYEQYF. CDR3 nucleotides: TGTGCCAGCAGCCCATGGGGACTAGCGGGAGACGTATACGAGCAGTACTTC.

This sequence joins TRBV19 and TRBJ1-2; D remains ambiguous. Trimming stripped 3 bases from V and 1 base from J, with 6 bases between. The CDR3 has 13 amino acids. Germline V gives CDR1 LNHDA, CDR2 SQIVND (reference sequence). CDR3 amino acids: CASSISSNYGYTF. In DNA, the CDR3 is TGTGCCAGTAGTATCTCCAGTAACTATGGCTACACCTTC. The full variable domain, in which reference TRBV19 and TRBJ1-2 provide the parts outside the CDR3, is DGGITQSPKYLFRKEGQNVTLSCEQNLNHDAMYWYRQDPGQGLRLIYYSQIVNDFQKGDIAEGYSVSREKKESFPLTVTSAQKNPTAFYLCASSISSNYGYTFGSGTRLTVV.

This rearrangement joins TRBV12-5 to TRBJ1-1; perhaps TRBD1 as D (6 bases). Trimming took off 5 bases at V and 0 bases at J, with 10 bases between the two ends. The CDR3 has 14 amino acids. Germline CDR1 and CDR2: LGHNT and FRNRAP. DNA for the CDR3: TGTGCTAGTGGTACGGGACAAATGAACACTGAAGCTTTCTTT. Its translation: CASGTGQMNTEAFF.

The gene calls are TRBV28 and TRBJ1-2, with D unresolved. Germline V gene lookup returns CDR1 MDHEN and CDR2 SYDVKM. CDR3 length equals 14 residues. V lost 2 bases and J lost 4, with 11 bases in between. CDR3 in DNA: TGTGCCAGCAGTTTAGGGCAGGCCATCTATGGCTACACCTTC. This encodes CASSLGQAIYGYTF.

The chain carries TRBV30 and TRBJ1-2; D is uncertain. The germline CDR1 and CDR2 sequences are GTSNPN and SVGIG (reference sequence). V was clipped by 6 bases and J by 6 bases, with 5 bases between them. The CDR3 is 9 amino acids. The CDR3 loop is CACSDGYTF. The CDR3, as DNA: TGTGCCTGTTCGGATGGCTACACCTTC.

The genes are TRBV28 and TRBJ1-5, with D tentatively TRBD1 (5 bases). V gave up 5 bases and J gave up 7 bases, with 15 bases separating them. Germline lookup yields CDR1 MDHEN and CDR2 SYDVKM. The CDR3 runs 14 residues. The CDR3 DNA is TGTGCCAGCAGTCCCTTGGCGGGGGAGCAGCCCCAGCATTTT. It codes for CASSPLAGEQPQHF.

The rearrangement joins TRBV4-3 to TRBJ1-2; D might be TRBD1 (6 bases). The CDR3 contains 14 residues. V was trimmed by 0 bases and J by 4 bases, leaving 9 bases between them. Germline V gene data show CDR1 as LGHNA and CDR2 as YSLEER. The CDR3 bases are TGCGCCAGCAGCCAAGACCAGGGGTCCTATGGCTACACCTTC. Protein: CASSQDQGSYGYTF.

The sample holds a few counts of this clone. The chain employs TRBV4-1 and TRBJ2-7, with 7 bases fitting TRBD1. V was clipped by 3 bases and J by 5 bases; unmatched bases: 7. The CDR3 loop spans 14 amino acids. Germline V CDR1 and CDR2: MGHRA, YSYEKL. The CDR3 coding sequence is TGCGCCAGCAGCCAGGCTGGGGACAGCCACGAGCAGTACTTC. Amino acid sequence: CASSQAGDSHEQYF.

This sequence joins TRBV5-5 and TRBJ2-5, with unresolved D. The tail of the sequence fits TRBJ2-7 better, so the J call may be wrong. Germline V CDR1 and CDR2: SGHKS, YYEKEE (reference sequence). The length of the CDR3 is 13 residues. The CDR3 region has the DNA TGTGCCAGCAGCCTCCTTCCGGGTGTCGAGCAGTACTTC. It encodes CASSLLPGVEQYF.

Comments on this clone: Additional DNA sequences in this sample encode the identical CDR3. This chain joins TRBV5-4 and TRBJ2-7; 8 bases map to TRBD1. CDR1 is SGHNT, CDR2 YYREEE, per germline (reference sequence). V shed 4 bases, J shed 2 bases, and the junction held 2 bases outside the gene matches. This CDR3 is built from 13 residues. CDR3 amino acids: CASSPDRAYEQYF. Here the CDR3 DNA reads TGTGCCAGCAGCCCGGACAGGGCCTACGAGCAGTACTTC.

The chain joins TRBV10-3 to TRBJ1-2; D is unclear. CDR3 length: 13 residues. V gave up 3 bases and J gave up 3 bases, with 8 bases separating them. Germline loops: CDR1 ENHRY, CDR2 SYGVKD. This chain's CDR3 is CAISDTEYYGYTF. The CDR3 coding sequence is TGTGCCATCAGTGACACGGAGTACTATGGCTACACCTTC.

The chain couples TRBV7-9 to TRBJ1-6, with TRBD1 as a possible D gene (6 bases). The CDR3 has 16 residues. The V end was cut by 1 base, the J end by 7 bases, with 14 bases between. Germline V gene data show CDR1 as SEHNR and CDR2 as FQNEAQ (reference sequence). CDR3 residues: CASSLEYRDANSPLHF. CDR3 coding DNA: TGTGCCAGCAGCTTAGAGTACAGGGACGCCAATTCACCCCTCCACTTT.

This rearrangement joins TRBV6-5 to TRBJ1-1; D uncertain. From germline, CDR1 is MNHEY and CDR2 SVGAGI. Trimming stripped 0 bases from V and 1 base from J, with 6 bases between. The CDR3 runs to 14 residues. CDR3 loop: CASSYSSKNTEAFF. Written as DNA, the CDR3 is TGTGCCAGCAGTTACTCCTCTAAGAACACTGAAGCTTTCTTT.

The chain employs TRBV9 and TRBJ2-5; TRBD1 might be the D (6 bases). The CDR3 is made up of 16 amino acids. CDR1 and CDR2 from the germline V gene are SGDLS and YYNGEE. The ends were cut back, 3 bases at V and 3 bases at J, with 18 bases in the middle. CDR3 in DNA: TGTGCCAGCAGCGCCCGCGGGTGGGGGCCAAAAGAGACCCAGTACTTC. Protein: CASSARGWGPKETQYF.